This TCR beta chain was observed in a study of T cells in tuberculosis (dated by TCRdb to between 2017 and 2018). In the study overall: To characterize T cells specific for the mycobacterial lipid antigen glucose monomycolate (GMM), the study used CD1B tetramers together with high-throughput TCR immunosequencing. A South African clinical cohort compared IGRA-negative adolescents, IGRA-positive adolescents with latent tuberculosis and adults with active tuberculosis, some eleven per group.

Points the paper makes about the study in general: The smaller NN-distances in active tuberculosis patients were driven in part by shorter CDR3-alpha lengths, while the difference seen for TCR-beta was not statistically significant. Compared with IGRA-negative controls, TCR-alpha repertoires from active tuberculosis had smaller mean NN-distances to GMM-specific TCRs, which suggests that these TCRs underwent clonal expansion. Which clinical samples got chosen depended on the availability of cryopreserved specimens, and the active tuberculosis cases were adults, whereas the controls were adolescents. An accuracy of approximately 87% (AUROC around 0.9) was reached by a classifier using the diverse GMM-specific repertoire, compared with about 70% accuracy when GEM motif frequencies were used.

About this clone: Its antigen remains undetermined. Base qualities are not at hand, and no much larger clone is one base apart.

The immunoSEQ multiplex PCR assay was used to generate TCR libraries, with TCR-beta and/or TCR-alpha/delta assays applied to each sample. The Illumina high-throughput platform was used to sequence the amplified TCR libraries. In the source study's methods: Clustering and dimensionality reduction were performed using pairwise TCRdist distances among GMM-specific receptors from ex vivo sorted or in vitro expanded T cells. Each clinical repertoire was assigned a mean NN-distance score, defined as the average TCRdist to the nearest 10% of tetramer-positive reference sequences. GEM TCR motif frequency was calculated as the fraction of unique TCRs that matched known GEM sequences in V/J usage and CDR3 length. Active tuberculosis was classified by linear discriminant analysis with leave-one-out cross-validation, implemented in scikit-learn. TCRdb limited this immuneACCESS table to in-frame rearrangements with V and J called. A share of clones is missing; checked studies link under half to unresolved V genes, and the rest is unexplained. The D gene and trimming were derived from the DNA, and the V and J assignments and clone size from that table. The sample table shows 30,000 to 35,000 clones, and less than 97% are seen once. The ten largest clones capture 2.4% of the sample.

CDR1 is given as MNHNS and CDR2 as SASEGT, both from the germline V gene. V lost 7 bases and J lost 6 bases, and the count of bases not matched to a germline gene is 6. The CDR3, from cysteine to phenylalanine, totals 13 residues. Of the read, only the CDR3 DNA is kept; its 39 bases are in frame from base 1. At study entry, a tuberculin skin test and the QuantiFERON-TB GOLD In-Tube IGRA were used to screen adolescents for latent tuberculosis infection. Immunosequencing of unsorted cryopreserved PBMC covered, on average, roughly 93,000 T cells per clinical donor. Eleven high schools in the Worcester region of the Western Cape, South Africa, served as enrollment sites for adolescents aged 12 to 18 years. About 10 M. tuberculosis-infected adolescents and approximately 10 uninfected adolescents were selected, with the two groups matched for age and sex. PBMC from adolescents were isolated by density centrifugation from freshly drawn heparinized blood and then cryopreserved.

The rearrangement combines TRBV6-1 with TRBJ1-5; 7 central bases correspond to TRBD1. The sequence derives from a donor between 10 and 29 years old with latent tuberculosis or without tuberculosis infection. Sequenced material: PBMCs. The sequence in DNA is TGTGCCAGCATTTGGGACAGTAGTCAGCCCCAGCATTTT. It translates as CASIWDSSQPQHF.